This T cell receptor beta chain was identified in a study of T cell responses to AZD1222 COVID-19 vaccine. Repertoires were generated with immunoSEQ multiplex PCR, while TCRdb's copy carries only in-frame clones and drops some. Of tens of thousands of clones listed, around four fifths are singletons. General observations from the study: Baseline antibody screening turned up just a handful of seropositive AZD1222 recipients.

In the case of this clone: Its antigen is undetermined. The sample contains more than one DNA sequence encoding this CDR3.

The V segment lost 0 bases and the J segment 7 bases; nucleotides outside the gene matches: 6. Germline CDR1 is MGHRA and CDR2 is YSYEKL. CDR3 length: 15 residues. The sample here was peripheral blood, taken on day 0 of AZD1222 vaccination. This receptor was identified in an adult in good health. J is TRBJ1-5 and V is TRBV4-1; 7 nucleotides agree with TRBD1. CDR3 residues: CASSQDRGTDQPQHF. The CDR3 DNA reads TGCGCCAGCAGCCAAGATCGGGGGACAGACCAGCCCCAGCATTTT.